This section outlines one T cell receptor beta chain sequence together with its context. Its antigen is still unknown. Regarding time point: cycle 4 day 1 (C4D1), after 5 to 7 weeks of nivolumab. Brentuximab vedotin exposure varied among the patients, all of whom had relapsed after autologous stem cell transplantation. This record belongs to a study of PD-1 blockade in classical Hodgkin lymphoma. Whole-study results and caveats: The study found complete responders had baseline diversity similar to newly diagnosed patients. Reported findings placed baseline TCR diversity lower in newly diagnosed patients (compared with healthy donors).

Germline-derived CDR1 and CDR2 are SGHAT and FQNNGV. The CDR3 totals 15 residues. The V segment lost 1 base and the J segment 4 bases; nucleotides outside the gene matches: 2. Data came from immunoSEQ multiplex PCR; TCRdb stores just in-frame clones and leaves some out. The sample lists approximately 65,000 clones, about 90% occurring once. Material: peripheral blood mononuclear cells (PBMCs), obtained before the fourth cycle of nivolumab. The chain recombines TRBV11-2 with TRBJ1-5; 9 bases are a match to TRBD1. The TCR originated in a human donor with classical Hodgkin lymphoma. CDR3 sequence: CASSLVQGANQPQHF. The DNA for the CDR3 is TGTGCCAGCAGCTTAGTACAGGGGGCGAATCAGCCCCAGCATTTT.